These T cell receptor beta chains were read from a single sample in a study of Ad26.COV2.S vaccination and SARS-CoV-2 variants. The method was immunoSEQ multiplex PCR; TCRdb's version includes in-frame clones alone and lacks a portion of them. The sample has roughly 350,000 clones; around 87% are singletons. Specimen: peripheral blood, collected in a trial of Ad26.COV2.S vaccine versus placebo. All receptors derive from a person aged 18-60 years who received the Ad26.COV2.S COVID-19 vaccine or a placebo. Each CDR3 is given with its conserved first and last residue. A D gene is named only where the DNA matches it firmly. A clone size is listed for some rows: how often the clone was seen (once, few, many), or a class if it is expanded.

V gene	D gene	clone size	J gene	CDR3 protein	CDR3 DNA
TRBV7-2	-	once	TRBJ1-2	CASSLEDYYGYTF	TGTGCCAGCAGCTTGGAAGACTACTATGGCTACACCTTC
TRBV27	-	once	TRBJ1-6	CASSGLSRGSNSPLHF	TGTGCCAGCAGTGGCCTAAGTAGAGGGAGCAATTCACCCCTCCACTTT
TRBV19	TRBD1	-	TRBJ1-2	CASSLQGAPYGYTF	TGTGCCAGTAGTTTGCAGGGGGCACCATATGGCTACACCTTC
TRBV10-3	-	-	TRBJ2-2	CAISPLGGDANTGELFF	TGTGCCATCAGTCCTCTTGGTGGGGACGCGAACACCGGGGAGCTGTTTTTT
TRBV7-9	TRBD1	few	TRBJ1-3	CASSFWTGSGNTIYF	TGTGCCAGCAGCTTCTGGACAGGTTCGGGAAACACCATATATTTT
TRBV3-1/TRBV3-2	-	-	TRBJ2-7	CASSPTGREQYF	TGTGCCAGCAGCCCAACGGGGCGCGAGCAGTACTTC
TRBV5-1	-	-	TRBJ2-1	CASSPSWDEQFF	TGCGCCAGCAGCCCTAGCTGGGATGAGCAGTTCTTC
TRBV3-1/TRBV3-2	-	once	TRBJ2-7	CASSQDNGGMREQYF	TGTGCCAGCAGCCAAGACAACGGGGGCATGAGGGAGCAGTACTTC
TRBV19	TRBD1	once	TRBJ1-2	CASSTSDRGPYGYTF	TGTGCCAGTAGTACCTCGGACAGGGGGCCATATGGCTACACCTTC
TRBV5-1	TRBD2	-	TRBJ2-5	CASSIGLAGGSLETQYF	TGCGCCAGCAGCATCGGACTAGCGGGGGGGAGTTTAGAGACCCAGTACTTC
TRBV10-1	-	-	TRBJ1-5	CASSAGGEGNQPQHF	TGCGCCAGCAGTGCTGGGGGTGAGGGCAATCAGCCCCAGCATTTT
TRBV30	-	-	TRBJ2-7	CAWSSGTSGEQYF	TGTGCCTGGAGCTCCGGGACGTCGGGCGAGCAGTACTTC
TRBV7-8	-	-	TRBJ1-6	CASSLGPGLGNSPLHF	TGTGCCAGCAGCTTAGGCCCGGGCCTAGGTAATTCACCCCTCCACTTT
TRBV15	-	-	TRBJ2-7	CATSRDPRGRDEQYF	TGTGCCACCAGCAGAGATCCCAGAGGGAGAGACGAGCAGTACTTC
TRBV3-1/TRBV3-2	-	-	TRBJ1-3	CASSQGGAGNTIYF	TGTGCCAGCAGCCAAGGGGGAGCAGGAAACACCATATATTTT
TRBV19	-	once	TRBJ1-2	CASSAPGRANYGYTF	TGTGCCAGTAGTGCTCCGGGGCGAGCTAACTATGGCTACACCTTC
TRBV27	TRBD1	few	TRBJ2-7	CASGDLGQIYEQYF	TGTGCCAGCGGAGACCTGGGACAGATCTACGAGCAGTACTTC
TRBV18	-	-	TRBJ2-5	CASSPYGRTQYF	TGTGCCAGCTCACCATACGGGAGGACCCAGTACTTC
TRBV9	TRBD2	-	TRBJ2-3	CASSVVGGGGTDTQYF	TGTGCCAGCAGCGTAGTGGGGGGAGGGGGCACAGATACGCAGTATTTT
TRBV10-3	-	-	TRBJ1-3	CATKGSGNTIYF	TGTGCCACGAAAGGTTCTGGAAACACCATATATTTT
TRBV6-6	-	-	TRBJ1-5	CASSYNARGGNQPQHF	TGTGCCAGCAGTTATAACGCCAGGGGCGGCAATCAGCCCCAGCATTTT
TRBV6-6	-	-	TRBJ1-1	CASRHVRSTEAFF	TGTGCCAGCAGACACGTACGAAGTACTGAAGCTTTCTTT
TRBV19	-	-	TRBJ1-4	CASSILGPLGGEKLFF	TGTGCCAGTAGTATACTCGGGCCGCTCGGTGGGGAAAAACTGTTTTTT
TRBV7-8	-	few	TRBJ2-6	CASSLVASGANVLTF	TGTGCCAGCAGCTTAGTGGCCTCTGGGGCCAACGTCCTGACTTTC
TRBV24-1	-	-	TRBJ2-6	CATSPNPGHLNSGANVLTF	TGTGCCACCTCTCCTAACCCGGGACACCTTAATTCTGGGGCCAACGTCCTGACTTTC
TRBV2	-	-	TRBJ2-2	CASVTRGGRRAGELFF	TGTGCCAGCGTCACCAGGGGGGGACGAAGGGCCGGGGAGCTGTTTTTT
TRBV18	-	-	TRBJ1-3	CASSSPGPSSGNTIYF	TGTGCCAGCTCATCACCGGGACCGAGCTCTGGAAACACCATATATTTT
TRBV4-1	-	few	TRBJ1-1	CASSQGPSLNTEAFF	TGCGCCAGCAGCCAAGGCCCCTCCTTGAACACTGAAGCTTTCTTT
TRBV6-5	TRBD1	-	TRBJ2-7	CASSYPGQPSYEQYF	TGTGCCAGCAGTTACCCGGGACAGCCTTCCTACGAGCAGTACTTC
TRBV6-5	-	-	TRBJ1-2	CALSTGGYGYTF	TGTGCACTTTCGACGGGGGGGTATGGCTACACCTTC
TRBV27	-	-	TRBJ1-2	CASRPKGVSNYGYTF	TGTGCCAGCAGACCGAAGGGGGTTTCGAACTATGGCTACACCTTC
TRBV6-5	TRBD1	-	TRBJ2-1	CASTAHRGLRDEQFF	TGTGCCAGCACCGCGCACAGGGGGCTGCGCGATGAGCAGTTCTTC
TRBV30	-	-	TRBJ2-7	CAWSKTQGDEQYF	TGTGCCTGGAGTAAGACCCAAGGGGACGAGCAGTACTTC
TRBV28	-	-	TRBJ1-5	CASSLWADNQPQHF	TGTGCCAGCAGTTTATGGGCAGATAATCAGCCCCAGCATTTT
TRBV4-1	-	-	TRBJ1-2	CASSPPAGEFYGYTF	TGCGCCAGCAGCCCCCCCGCGGGGGAATTCTATGGCTACACCTTC
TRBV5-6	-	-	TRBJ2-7	CASSSLGRLYEQYF	TGTGCCAGCAGCTCTCTCGGGCGCCTCTACGAGCAGTACTTC
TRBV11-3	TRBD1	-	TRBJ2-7	CASSGTGGSYEQYF	TGTGCCAGCAGCGGGACAGGGGGTTCCTACGAGCAGTACTTC
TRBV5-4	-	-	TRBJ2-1	CASSLEARGGPNEQFF	TGTGCCAGCAGCTTGGAGGCTCGCGGGGGCCCCAATGAGCAGTTCTTC
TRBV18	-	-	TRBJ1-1	CASSPPSGLGTFF	TGTGCCAGCTCACCCCCATCAGGGCTCGGGACTTTCTTT
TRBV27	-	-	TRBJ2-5	CASSLSNQYRDHVGTQYF	TGTGCCAGCAGTTTATCCAACCAATACCGGGACCACGTCGGGACCCAGTACTTC
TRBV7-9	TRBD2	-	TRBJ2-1	CASSFGGLSYNEQFF	TGTGCCAGCAGCTTCGGGGGGTTATCCTACAATGAGCAGTTCTTC
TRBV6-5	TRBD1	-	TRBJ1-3	CASSTTGAENTIYF	TGTGCCAGCAGTACTACAGGGGCTGAAAACACCATATATTTT
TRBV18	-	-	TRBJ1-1	CASSTPGGSEAFF	TGTGCCAGCTCAACTCCGGGGGGGAGTGAAGCTTTCTTT
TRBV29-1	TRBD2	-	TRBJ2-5	CSVAALAGPRGETQYF	TGCAGCGTTGCAGCACTAGCGGGTCCCCGAGGGGAGACCCAGTACTTC
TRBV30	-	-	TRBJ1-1	CAWSVGGGNTEAFF	TGTGCCTGGAGTGTGGGGGGCGGGAACACTGAAGCTTTCTTT
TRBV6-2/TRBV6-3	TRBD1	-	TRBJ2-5	CASSWGRTGAEYF	TGTGCCAGCAGTTGGGGAAGGACAGGGGCCGAGTACTTC
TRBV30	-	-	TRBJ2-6	CAWSPPDISGANVLTF	TGTGCCTGGAGTCCCCCCGACATCTCTGGGGCCAACGTCCTGACTTTC
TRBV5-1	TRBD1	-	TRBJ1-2	CASSFLDRGNLYGYTF	TGCGCCAGCAGCTTTCTGGACAGGGGGAACTTATATGGCTACACCTTC
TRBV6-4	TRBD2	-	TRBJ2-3	CASSDSTSGGDTQYF	TGTGCCAGCAGTGACTCGACTAGCGGGGGAGATACGCAGTATTTT
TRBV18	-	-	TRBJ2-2	CASSSSDRTGELFF	TGTGCCAGCTCATCATCAGACAGAACCGGGGAGCTGTTTTTT
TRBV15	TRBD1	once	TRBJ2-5	CATSRERQGASETQYF	TGTGCCACCAGCAGAGAACGCCAGGGGGCTTCAGAGACCCAGTACTTC
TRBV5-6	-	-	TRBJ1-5	CASSFAGQSSNQPQHF	TGTGCCAGCAGCTTTGCGGGACAATCTAGCAATCAGCCCCAGCATTTT
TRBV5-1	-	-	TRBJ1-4	CASSWEATNEKLFF	TGCGCCAGCAGCTGGGAAGCAACTAATGAAAAACTGTTTTTT
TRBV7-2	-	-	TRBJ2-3	CASRSRTAFTDTQYF	TGTGCCAGCAGGTCACGGACAGCTTTCACAGATACGCAGTATTTT
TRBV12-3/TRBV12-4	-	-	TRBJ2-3	CASSPHGTDTQYF	TGTGCCAGCAGCCCCCACGGCACAGATACGCAGTATTTT